The 5 T cell receptor beta chains in this list originate from one sample, sequenced in a study of blood T cell repertoires in COVID-19. The assay was immunoSEQ multiplex PCR, and TCRdb's table has in-frame clones only and misses some. The top ten clones hold 15% to 20% of a sample with 150,000 or so clones, about nine tenths of them seen once. Sequencing used peripheral blood. Receptors originate from a man between 60 and 70 years old with active or convalescent COVID-19.

Comment on this clone: Sequence at one end of the junction differs from germline and may be a read error. The chain uses TRBV19 and TRBJ2-3, with 7 bases matching TRBD1. Germline assignment: CDR1 LNHDA and CDR2 SQIVND (reference sequence). The length of the CDR3 is 15 residues. The CDR3 reads CASSVDPTGVDTQYF. CDR3 nucleotides: TGTGCCAGTAGTGTAGATCCAACAGGGGTAGATACGCAGTATTTT.

In the case of this clone: The same CDR3 arises from other DNA sequences in this sample as well. V usage is TRBV19 and J usage is TRBJ1-6, with a weak D call TRBD1 (5 bases). V lost 3 bases, J lost 14 bases, and 20 bases lay in between. Germline lookup yields CDR1 LNHDA and CDR2 SQIVND (reference sequence). The length of the CDR3 is 15 residues. This chain's CDR3 is CASSMETVPLRTLHF. CDR3 nucleotides: TGTGCCAGTAGTATGGAGACAGTGCCTCTGAGGACCCTCCACTTT.

The genes are TRBV5-6 and TRBJ1-5; weak D call: TRBD1 (6 bases). Trimming removed 2 bases at V and 3 bases at J, with 18 bases between. CDR1 is SGHDT and CDR2 is YYEEEE in the germline V gene. The CDR3 has 17 residues. The chain's CDR3 is CASSFGRQESVNQPQHF. The CDR3 DNA reads as TGTGCCAGCAGCTTTGGTAGACAGGAAAGTGTCAATCAGCCCCAGCATTTT.

The chain employs TRBV27 and TRBJ1-6; perhaps TRBD1 as D (5 bases). The CDR3 sequence is 17 residues long. V lost 5 bases, J lost 5 bases, and 19 bases lay in between. CDR1 is MNHEY and CDR2 is SMNVEV in the germline V gene (reference sequence). The CDR3 reads CASSPVMTDLNNSPLHF. The CDR3 DNA reads TGTGCCAGCAGTCCCGTCATGACAGACCTAAATAATTCACCCCTCCACTTT.

As regards this clone: The germline gene is not matched at one end of the junction; a read error may be the cause. This rearrangement joins TRBV11-2 to TRBJ2-7; 8 bases map to TRBD1. This CDR3 is built from 15 residues. The germline gives CDR1 SGHAT, CDR2 FQNNGV. CDR3 amino acids: CASSPGQGISHEQYF. Written as DNA, the CDR3 is TGTGCCAGCAGCCCCGGACAGGGAATCTCCCACGAGCAGTACTTC.